This TCR beta chain was captured by sequencing in a study of sequential checkpoint blockade in melanoma. Study-level background: Arm A got nivolumab then ipilimumab; arm B the reverse, 1:1. Maintenance nivolumab came after either treatment sequence.

This clone was observed a handful of times. Clones were read by immunoSEQ multiplex PCR, and TCRdb kept only the in-frame ones, dropping some. This repertoire shows around 18,000 clones, around 74% found once; its top ten account for roughly 35%. Sample treatment: randomized to nivolumab then ipilimumab (arm A) or the reverse (arm B). From thawed PBMCs, live CD3+CD8+ cells negative for CD19 and CD56 were sorted. In germline, CDR1 is SGHRS, CDR2 YFSETQ. CDR3 length: 14 residues. Deletions cut 4 bases from V and 0 bases from J, with 10 bases between. This clonotype was sampled from a human donor with melanoma. The chain has TRBV5-1 and TRBJ1-1; unclear D gene. Here the sequenced sample was CD8+ T cells sorted from blood (inferred from file names), taken from a patient given nivolumab and ipilimumab in sequence. This chain's CDR3 is CASSPLQMNTEAFF. Here the CDR3 DNA reads TGCGCCAGCAGCCCCCTACAGATGAACACTGAAGCTTTCTTT.